This TCR beta chain was captured by sequencing in a study of T cells in Graves' hyperthyroidism and ophthalmopathy. Germline assignment: CDR1 MGHDK and CDR2 SYGVNS. CDR3 size: 16 residues. Unmatched junction bases numbered 8, after V lost 4 bases and J lost 1 base. Amplification yielded TCR beta CDR3 regions, with RNA transcripts as the source. First-round RT-PCR of the TCR CDR3 relied on the HTBI primer set. Each CDR3 protein is one row after TCRdb ran MiXCR on the multiplex PCR reads. The top ten clones hold approximately 7.2% of a sample with hundreds of thousands of distinct CDR3 sequences, less than 45% of them seen once. This clonotype was counted only a few times.

This TCR was recovered from an adult man with Graves' disease, either hyperthyroidism or ophthalmopathy (not recorded which). V is TRBV25-1 and J is TRBJ2-3, with 7 bases fitting TRBD2. Sequencing used peripheral blood or thyroid tissue (not recorded which). CDR3 sequence: CASSALPGGGTDTQYF. The CDR3 nucleotides are TGTGCCAGCAGTGCCCTCCCGGGAGGTGGCACAGATACGCAGTATTTT.